A single sample is the source of the 26 T cell receptor beta chains below, sequenced in a study of beta chain features in type 1 diabetes. The authors reverse transcribed all of the isolated RNA, so sequencing captured expressed TCRB transcripts. Sequenced by immunoSEQ multiplex PCR; TCRdb stores in-frame clones only, minus some. The top ten hold 0.04% to 0.05% of the sample, which has about 450,000 clones, around 10% seen once. The sample consisted of naive CD4+ T cells from blood. These receptors were collected from a young woman in good health.

The chain joins TRBV30 to TRBJ1-1; possibly TRBD1 for D (5 bases). Germline V lookup: CDR1 GTSNPN, CDR2 SVGIG (reference sequence). The germline V and J ends were trimmed by 2 bases and 1 base, with 8 bases remaining between them. CDR3 size: 13 residues. The CDR3 reads CAWSSQGNTEAFF. CDR3 in DNA: TGTGCCTGGAGTAGTCAGGGGAACACTGAAGCTTTCTTT.

This clone was detected only a few times. V is TRBV18 and J is TRBJ2-5; unclear D gene. This CDR3 spans 13 amino acids. The V end was cut by 4 bases, the J end by 5 bases, with 11 bases between. CDR1 and CDR2 from the germline V gene are KGHSH and LQKENI. Written as DNA, the CDR3 is TGTGCCAGCTCACTAAGAACTCAGGAGACCCAGTACTTC. Protein product: CASSLRTQETQYF.

The chain has TRBV11-2 and TRBJ2-3; 10 nucleotides agree with TRBD2. This CDR3 comprises 14 residues. Trimming took 6 bases from V and 4 from J; bases not matched to a gene: 4. CDR1 SGHAT and CDR2 FQNNGV come from the germline V gene. In DNA form, the CDR3 reads TGTGCCAGCAGGGGCGGGACTAGCGCAGATACGCAGTATTTT. Its translation is CASRGGTSADTQYF.

The rearrangement links TRBV10-3 to TRBJ2-7; D perhaps matches TRBD2 (6 bases). In germline, CDR1 is ENHRY, CDR2 SYGVKD. The V and J ends lost 4 bases and 2 bases respectively, with 9 bases between them. This CDR3 is built from 13 residues. The CDR3 DNA reads as TGTGCCATCAGTGGCGGGGTGACCTACGAGCAGTACGTC. As protein: CAISGGVTYEQYV.

V usage is TRBV11-2 and J usage is TRBJ2-1; 8 bases align to TRBD2. This CDR3 has 16 amino acids. V gave up 6 bases and J gave up 6 bases; unmatched junction bases: 13. CDR1 and CDR2 (germline): SGHAT, FQNNGV. This CDR3 is CASRAIGTRYPNEQFF. The CDR3, as DNA: TGTGCCAGCAGGGCAATAGGGACTAGGTATCCCAATGAGCAGTTCTTC.

This clone was counted only a few times. J is TRBJ1-1 and V is TRBV18, with D unresolved. Trimming cost V 3 bases and J 6 bases, with 8 bases left between them. CDR1 is KGHSH and CDR2 is LQKENI in the germline V gene. This CDR3 contains 12 residues. CDR3 sequence (DNA): TGTGCCAGCTCACCGTCGGAAGCTGAAGCTTTCTTT. Protein sequence: CASSPSEAEAFF. Full variable domain (outside the CDR3, taken from reference TRBV18 and TRBJ1-1): NAGVMQNPRHLVRRRGQEARLRCSPMKGHSHVYWYRQLPEEGLKFMVYLQKENIIDESGMPKERFSAEFPKEGPSILRIQQVVRGDSAAYFCASSPSEAEAFFGQGTRLTVV.

The rearrangement uses TRBV13 and TRBJ2-6; D uncertain. Between the trimmed V and J ends, which lost 3 bases and 0 bases, there was a span of 9 bases. Germline lookup yields CDR1 PRHDT and CDR2 FYEKMQ (reference sequence). This CDR3 spans 16 amino acids. The CDR3 loop reads CASSFRSNSGANVLTF. As DNA, the CDR3 is TGTGCCAGCAGCTTTAGAAGCAACTCTGGGGCCAACGTCCTGACTTTC.

The gene calls are TRBV19 and TRBJ2-1; tentatively, D is TRBD1 or TRBD2 (5 bases each). The CDR3 is made up of 14 amino acids. Germline assignment: CDR1 LNHDA and CDR2 SQIVND (reference sequence). The germline V and J ends were trimmed by 5 bases and 0 bases, with 8 bases remaining between them. The CDR3, as DNA: TGTGCCAGTAGTCCGGGGACCTCCTACAATGAGCAGTTCTTC. Translating it yields CASSPGTSYNEQFF.

The sample holds a few counts of this clone. J is TRBJ2-7 and V is TRBV14; no firm D call. V lost 4 bases and J 0 bases, leaving 13 bases between the germline ends. Germline V gene data show CDR1 as SGHDN and CDR2 as FVKESK. The CDR3 covers 15 residues. The CDR3 protein is CASSPLGTNSYEQYV. The CDR3 region has the DNA TGTGCCAGCAGCCCTTTGGGCACTAACTCCTACGAGCAGTACGTC.

V is TRBV15 and J is TRBJ1-2; TRBD1 might be the D (5 bases). V was clipped by 1 base and J by 4 bases, with 10 bases between them. The CDR3 totals 14 residues. The germline gives CDR1 LNHNV, CDR2 YYDKDF (reference sequence). CDR3 DNA: TGTGCCACCAGCAGAGGTGGAGACAGCTATGGCTACACCTTC. Protein: CATSRGGDSYGYTF.

The CDR3: CAWGGLAGGTQYF. The CDR3 nucleotides are TGTGCCTGGGGTGGACTAGCGGGAGGGACCCAGTACTTC. The chain recombines TRBV30 with TRBJ2-5; 14 nucleotides line up with TRBD2. V shed 5 bases, J shed 7 bases, and the junction held 3 bases outside the gene matches. CDR3 length equals 13 residues. The V gene's germline CDR1 is GTSNPN and CDR2 SVGIG (reference sequence).

The chain uses TRBV29-1 and TRBJ2-1; D gene uncertain. Trimming pared 3 bases from V and 8 bases from J, leaving 11 bases between. CDR3 length: 12 residues. Germline CDR1 is SQVTM and CDR2 is ANQGSEA. DNA for the CDR3: TGCAGCGTTGATGGCACCAGAGATGAGCAGTTCTTC. Residues: CSVDGTRDEQFF.

The rearrangement uses TRBV5-1 and TRBJ2-1; D is possibly TRBD1 (6 bases). Germline V gene sequence: CDR1 SGHRS, CDR2 YFSETQ. Trimming stripped 1 base from V and 2 bases from J, with 16 bases between. CDR3 length: 17 residues. The CDR3 DNA is TGCGCCAGCAGCTTGAGGTGGGGGCAGGGCACCTACAATGAGCAGTTCTTC. Translated: CASSLRWGQGTYNEQFF.

This clone was found a few times. The V gene is TRBV4-1, the J gene TRBJ1-2, with 7 bases that match TRBD1. V lost 0 bases and J lost 2; bases outside the gene matches: 3. The CDR3 has 15 amino acids. The germline CDR1 and CDR2 sequences are MGHRA and YSYEKL. CDR3 loop: CASSQDRDRNYGYTF. CDR3 in DNA: TGCGCCAGCAGCCAAGATAGGGACAGAAACTATGGCTACACCTTC.

The chain couples TRBV7-9 to TRBJ2-3; D could derive from TRBD1 or TRBD2 (5 bases each). The CDR3 is made up of 14 amino acids. The V gene's germline CDR1 is SEHNR and CDR2 FQNEAQ (reference sequence). Trimming shortened V by 6 bases and J by 4 bases, and 14 bases separated the two germline ends. CDR3 sequence reads: CASSPTRDPDTQYF. The CDR3 bases are TGTGCCAGCAGTCCGACACGGGACCCAGATACGCAGTATTTT.

This clone was seen only a few times. The rearrangement links TRBV11-2 to TRBJ1-4; 9 bases line up with TRBD1. Unmatched junction bases numbered 6, after V lost 4 bases and J lost 6 bases. The CDR3 has 15 residues. Per the germline V gene, CDR1 is SGHAT and CDR2 is FQNNGV. This CDR3 reads CASSSTGTGHEKLFF. CDR3 DNA: TGTGCCAGCAGCTCGACCGGGACAGGGCATGAAAAACTGTTTTTT. The full variable domain, with the rest looked up from reference TRBV11-2 and TRBJ1-4, is EAGVAQSPRYKIIEKRQSVAFWCNPISGHATLYWYQQILGQGPKLLIQFQNNGVVDDSQLPKDRFSAERLKGVDSTLKIQPAKLEDSAVYLCASSSTGTGHEKLFFGSGTQLSVL.

This clone was seen a handful of times. This sequence joins TRBV30 and TRBJ2-7, with D unclear. Trimming removed 6 bases at V and 0 bases at J, with 9 bases between. This CDR3 contains 12 residues. Germline V lookup: CDR1 GTSNPN, CDR2 SVGIG (reference sequence). The CDR3 loop is CACQDNSYEQYF. In nucleotides, the CDR3 is TGTGCCTGCCAAGATAACTCCTACGAGCAGTACTTC.

The V call is TRBV19, the J call TRBJ2-2; 12 bases line up with TRBD2. The CDR3 is 16 amino acids. J lost 1 base, V lost 5 bases, and 2 bases had no gene match. The germline CDR1 and CDR2 sequences are LNHDA and SQIVND (reference sequence). The DNA of the CDR3 is TGTGCCAGTAGTGAGGGACTAGCGGGGAACACCGGGGAGCTGTTTTTT. Its translation is CASSEGLAGNTGELFF.

This clone has just a few counts. CDR3 sequence reads: CSVEDLGGVTQYF. In nucleotides, the CDR3 is TGCAGCGTTGAAGATCTCGGCGGGGTTACGCAGTATTTT. The gene calls are TRBV29-1 and TRBJ2-3; possible D gene TRBD2, 6 bases. The CDR3 spans 13 residues. Per germline, CDR1 SQVTM and CDR2 ANQGSEA. Trimming took 0 bases from V and 8 from J, leaving 12 bases between them.

This sequence joins TRBV19 and TRBJ2-3, with D possibly being TRBD1 or TRBD2 (5 bases each). Trimming cost V 7 bases and J 6 bases, with 14 bases left between them. This CDR3 is built from 13 residues. Germline V gene lookup returns CDR1 LNHDA and CDR2 SQIVND (reference sequence). DNA for the CDR3: TGTGCCAGTAAAGCGGACAAAGAGGATACGCAGTATTTT. Amino acids: CASKADKEDTQYF.

The table lists this clone with a few counts. The chain recombines TRBV4-2 with TRBJ2-7; 7 nucleotides match TRBD2. Trimming at V came to 4 bases and at J to 1 base, leaving 10 bases not matched to a gene. The CDR3 is made up of 16 amino acids. From germline, CDR1 is LGHNA and CDR2 YNFKEQ. CDR3 in DNA: TGTGCCAGCAGCCCAAAGTCGGGCGGGAGTTCCTACGAGCAGTACTTC. It specifies CASSPKSGGSSYEQYF.

This clone appeared a few times. The rearrangement uses TRBV9 and TRBJ2-5, with 7 bases aligning to TRBD1. Germline V gene lookup returns CDR1 SGDLS and CDR2 YYNGEE. The length of the CDR3 is 14 residues. With V trimmed by 3 bases and J by 2 bases, 4 bases remained unmatched. The CDR3 DNA follows: TGTGCCAGCAGCGCAGGGGGAAAACAAGAGACCCAGTACTTC. It codes for CASSAGGKQETQYF. Full variable domain (outside the CDR3, taken from reference TRBV9 and TRBJ2-5): DSGVTQTPKHLITATGQRVTLRCSPRSGDLSVYWYQQSLDQGLQFLIQYYNGEERAKGNILERFSAQQFPDLHSELNLSSLELGDSALYFCASSAGGKQETQYFGPGTRLLVL.

The V call is TRBV27, the J call TRBJ2-5; a possible D gene is TRBD2 (5 bases). The better agreement between TRBJ2-7 and the DNA end casts doubt on the J call. The germline V gene has CDR1 MNHEY and CDR2 SMNVEV (reference sequence). The CDR3 is 14 residues long. The CDR3 region has the DNA TGTGCCAGCACTCGCCTCGGGGTAAAGGACGAGCAGTACTTC. This translates into CASTRLGVKDEQYF.

The chain couples TRBV7-9 to TRBJ1-2; 10 positions agree with TRBD1. CDR1 and CDR2 from the germline V gene are SEHNR and FQNEAQ (reference sequence). The ends lost 5 bases at V and 6 bases at J; junction bases unmatched: 3. This CDR3 has 13 amino acids. The CDR3 loop is CASSRDRGNGYTF. The CDR3 DNA sequence: TGTGCCAGCAGCAGGGACAGGGGAAATGGCTACACCTTC.

The CDR3 nucleotides are TGTGCCAGCTCACCACAAGGGGGAAGGGAGACCCAGTACTTC. Amino acids: CASSPQGGRETQYF. The chain recombines TRBV18 with TRBJ2-5, with a weak D call TRBD1 (6 bases). This CDR3 spans 14 amino acids. Germline CDR1 KGHSH, CDR2 LQKENI. Trimming took 1 base from V and 5 from J, leaving 11 bases between them.

J is TRBJ1-6 and V is TRBV4-3, with 7 bases fitting TRBD1. Per the germline V gene, CDR1 is LGHNA and CDR2 is YSLEER. The CDR3 covers 17 residues. The ends lost 4 bases at V and 7 bases at J; junction bases unmatched: 13. CDR3 residues: CASSPATGKGRNSPLHF. The CDR3 bases are TGCGCCAGCAGCCCGGCGACAGGGAAAGGGCGAAATTCACCCCTCCACTTT.